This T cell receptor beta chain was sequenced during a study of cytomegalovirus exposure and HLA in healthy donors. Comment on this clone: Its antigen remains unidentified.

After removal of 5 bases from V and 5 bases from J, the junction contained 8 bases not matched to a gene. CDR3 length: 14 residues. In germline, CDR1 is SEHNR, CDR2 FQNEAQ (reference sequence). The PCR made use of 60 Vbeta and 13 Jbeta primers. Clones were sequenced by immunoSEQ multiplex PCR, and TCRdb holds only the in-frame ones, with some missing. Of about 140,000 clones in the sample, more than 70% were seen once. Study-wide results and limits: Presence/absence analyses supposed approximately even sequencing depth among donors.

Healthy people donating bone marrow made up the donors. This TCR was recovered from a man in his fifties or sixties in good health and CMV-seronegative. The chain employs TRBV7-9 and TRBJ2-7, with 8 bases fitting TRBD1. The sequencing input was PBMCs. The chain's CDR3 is CASSAQNRGNEQYF. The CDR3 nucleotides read TGTGCCAGCAGCGCCCAAAACAGGGGGAACGAGCAGTACTTC.